These 2 T cell receptor beta chains originate from one sample sequenced in a study of T cell responses to AZD1222 COVID-19 vaccine. Clones were sequenced by immunoSEQ multiplex PCR, and TCRdb holds only the in-frame ones, with some missing. The sample records 200,000 or so clones, under 95% being singletons. This sample comprised peripheral blood, obtained 28 days after the second AZD1222 dose. The source of these receptors is an adult who received the AZD1222 COVID-19 vaccine.

This chain connects TRBV9 to TRBJ2-7; TRBD1 aligns across 11 bases. The V and J ends lost 3 bases and 5 bases, in that order; junction bases with no gene match: 4. This CDR3 has 14 residues. Germline V gives CDR1 SGDLS, CDR2 YYNGEE. CDR3 in amino acids: CASSARDRGDEQYF. CDR3 sequence (DNA): TGTGCCAGCAGCGCAAGGGACAGGGGGGACGAGCAGTACTTC.

The rearrangement uses TRBV27 and TRBJ2-7; 7 bases agree with TRBD1. This CDR3 is 15 amino acids long. The J segment lost 5 bases and the V segment lost 5 bases, leaving 12 bases of the junction unmatched. Germline V gene sequence: CDR1 MNHEY, CDR2 SMNVEV (reference sequence). The CDR3 sequence: CASSDREGLENEQYF. The CDR3 bases are TGTGCCAGCAGTGACAGGGAAGGTTTAGAAAACGAGCAGTACTTC.